This T cell receptor (beta chain) comes out of a study of CD8+ T cells in alopecia areata. At the level of the study: Twice daily, treated patients received 5 to 10 mg of oral tofacitinib. Whole-study results and caveats: In patients, TCRs were shared less clearly than in mice, and HLA may possibly be involved. Persistence during tofacitinib was seen for many expanded lesional clones in scalp and blood.

Following extraction, RNA underwent reverse transcription to cDNA, which served as the sequencing template. Method: immunoSEQ multiplex PCR; TCRdb's copy keeps in-frame clones and lacks some. The repertoire has approximately 220,000 clones, around two fifths of them found once; the top ten carry more than 0.4%. The CDR3 covers 14 residues. CDR1 and CDR2 from the germline V gene are SGHTA and FQGTGA. Trimming took 4 bases from V and 4 from J; bases not matched to a gene: 4. Comment on this clone: What it recognizes is unknown.

This sample's treatment: oral pan-JAK inhibitor, 5-10 mg twice daily. Researchers gathered lesional scalp punch biopsies and peripheral blood from patients with alopecia areata. This clonotype was sampled from a human donor with alopecia areata. This chain uses TRBV7-3 with TRBJ1-3; 7 bases match TRBD1. Material: CD4+ T cells sorted from blood, obtained at approximately week 30, from a patient treated with tofacitinib. The CDR3 spells CASSSGQEGNTIYF. Here the CDR3 DNA reads TGTGCCAGCAGCTCTGGACAGGAAGGAAACACCATATATTTT.